The sequence of this TCR beta chain was determined in a study of early T cells in non-severe SARS-CoV-2 infection. Across the whole study: Sequencing of bulk RNA from unsorted whole blood was done, without chain pairing.

Note on this clonotype: Its target is not known.

TCRdb itself ran the 5' RACE reads through MiXCR, one entry per CDR3 protein. Of tens of thousands of distinct CDR3 sequences listed, about 5.9% are singletons. The CDR3 length is 14 residues. Losses at the gene ends were 6 bases for V and 3 bases for J; bases not matched to a gene: 8. Looked up from germline, CDR1 is MNHEY and CDR2 is SVGEGT. Study-level findings and limits: The study's VDJdb matching favored anti-spike CD8 responses and missed private and CD4 specificities.

The sequence was obtained from an adult who was a healthcare worker with PCR-confirmed SARS-CoV-2 infection or an uninfected control (not recorded which). The chain combines TRBV6-2 or TRBV6-3 with TRBJ2-7, with 7 bases fitting TRBD1. This sample comprised whole blood, obtained at baseline. The CDR3 DNA is TGTGCCAGCAGGCCCGGGACAGTGATCTACGAGCAGTACTTC. This codes for CASRPGTVIYEQYF.